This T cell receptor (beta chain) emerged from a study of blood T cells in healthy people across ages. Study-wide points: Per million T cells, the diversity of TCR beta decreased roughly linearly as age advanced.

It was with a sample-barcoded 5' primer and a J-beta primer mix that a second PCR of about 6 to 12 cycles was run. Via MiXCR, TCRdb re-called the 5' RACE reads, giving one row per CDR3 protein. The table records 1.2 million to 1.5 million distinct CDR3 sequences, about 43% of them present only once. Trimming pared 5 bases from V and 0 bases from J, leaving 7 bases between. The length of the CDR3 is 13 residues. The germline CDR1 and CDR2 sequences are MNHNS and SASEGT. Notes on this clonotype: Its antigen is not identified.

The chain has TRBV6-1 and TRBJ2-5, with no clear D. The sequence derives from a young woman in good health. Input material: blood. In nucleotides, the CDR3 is TGTGCCAGCAGTAAAAACTACCAAGAGACCCAGTACTTC. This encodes CASSKNYQETQYF.